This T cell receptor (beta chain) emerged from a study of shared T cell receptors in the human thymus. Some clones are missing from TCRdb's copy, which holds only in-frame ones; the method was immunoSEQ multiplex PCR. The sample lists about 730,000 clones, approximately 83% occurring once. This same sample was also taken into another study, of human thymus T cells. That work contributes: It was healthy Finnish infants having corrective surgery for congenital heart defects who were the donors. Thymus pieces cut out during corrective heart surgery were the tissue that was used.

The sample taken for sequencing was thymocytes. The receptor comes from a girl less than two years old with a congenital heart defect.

The CDR3 loop is CASSQDTVTVYEQYF. The CDR3 nucleotides are TGCGCCAGCAGCCAGGACACAGTCACAGTTTACGAGCAGTACTTC. The chain has TRBV4-3 and TRBJ2-7, with a possible D match to TRBD1 (5 bases). The CDR3 covers 15 residues. Germline V gives CDR1 LGHNA, CDR2 YSLEER. Deletions cut 3 bases from V and 4 bases from J, with 16 bases between.